The rows below give T cell receptor beta chains drawn from one sample of a study of identical twins. TCRdb redid the calling of the 5' RACE reads with MiXCR, one entry per CDR3 protein. The sample records about 900,000 distinct CDR3 sequences, approximately 13% being singletons. In addition, the sample was reused for a study of yellow fever vaccine responses in identical twins.

Sequencing was performed on PBMCs. These receptors were taken from a woman aged 18-30 years in good health. Each CDR3 is given with its conserved first and last residue. The order of the fields is J gene, V gene, CDR3 protein.

>TRBJ1-1|TRBV29-1
CSVGAASAFF
>TRBJ1-1|TRBV27
CASSYNIMNTEAFF
>TRBJ2-3|TRBV15
CATSSLSDTQYF
>TRBJ2-1|TRBV5-1
CASSEGLKNEQFF
>TRBJ2-2|TRBV20-1
CSAEETGRNTGELFF
>TRBJ2-1|TRBV5-1
CASSLEQRTVQFF
>TRBJ2-5|TRBV3-1
CASSQARGAQETQYF
>TRBJ2-5|TRBV7-9
CASSPHVLWTQYF
>TRBJ2-1|TRBV2
CASSDGGSIEIPQFF
>TRBJ1-3|TRBV14
CASSKLTGGVGNTIYF
>TRBJ2-1|TRBV18
CASSPRQGAPPDHNEQFF